This T cell receptor beta chain was found in a study of blood T cell repertoires in COVID-19 (dated by TCRdb to the early 2020s). About the study as a whole: The collaborator samples originated in the United States, Italy and Spain and spanned the acute and convalescent phases of COVID-19. Sample metadata almost always included a de-identified subject ID, COVID-19 status, age in years and sex. The samples were drawn from the first 160 participants of the ongoing ImmuneRACE study and from some 1,300 subjects provided by 6 global collaborators. The material from the prospective study consisted of cDNA or gDNA derived from T cells, B-cell-depleted T cells, or PBMCs. Where available, HLA class I and class II types were obtained from metadata supplied by the sample provider rather than from assay-based typing. The repertoires were made available in a free public database intended to serve as a resource for research on the immune response to SARS-CoV-2. Deeply sampled blood TCRbeta repertoires from subjects exposed to, actively infected with, or recovered from COVID-19 were included in the dataset. The study at large found these results: How much clinical and demographic metadata was included differed by source and by participant, and the metadata was provided uncurated.

V has 5 bases trimmed and J has 7 bases trimmed; junction bases matching no gene number 5. The CDR3 sequence holds 13 residues, the cysteine and phenylalanine included. Only the CDR3 part of the read is kept: 39 bases, read in frame from the first base. Sequences SEHNR (CDR1) and FQNEAQ (CDR2) are obtained from the germline V gene (reference sequence). Regarding this clone: The target of this receptor is not known. Base-call qualities are not available, and no considerably larger clone is one nucleotide away.

TCRbeta CDR3 regions were amplified from genomic DNA by means of the immunoSEQ Assay, a bias-controlled multiplex PCR. The study's processing was this. Nucleated cell counts per sample were estimated from amplification of reference gene primers within the assay. Sequence reads were collapsed and filtered to measure the absolute abundance of every unique TCRbeta CDR3 rearrangement. Productive Simpson clonality was computed per sample as the square root of Simpson's diversity index over productive rearrangements. The source is immuneACCESS, and TCRdb retained only in-frame sequences with V and J called. Part of the clones is not carried over; for the studies checked, unresolved V genes explain less than half of this, and the remainder is unexplained. Clonal size and the V and J genes are those of that table, whereas D and trimming came from the DNA. The sample data list around 100,000 clones, and roughly 89% of these were observed just once. The top ten constitute more than 5% of the sample.

One collaborating source in Seattle enrolled patients while the patients were actively infected and followed the patients over time throughout the course of disease. Whole blood was collected in K2EDTA tubes by collaborating institutions according to the institutions' own protocols. For TCRbeta analysis, collaborator samples were shipped as frozen whole blood, as isolated PBMCs, or as DNA extracted from either sample type. Recombination joined TRBV7-9 with TRBJ1-2, and TRBD1 aligns with 9 junction nucleotides. The sequenced sample consisted of peripheral blood. The sequence was obtained from a man aged 60 to 75 with COVID-19, enrolled during active disease. The DNA is as follows: TGTGCCAGCAGCGGGGGACAGGGTTTTGGCTACACCTTC. This gives the protein CASSGGQGFGYTF.